This T cell receptor (beta chain) originates from a study of CD8 T cells in ankylosing spondylitis (TCRdb year 2017). Regarding the study in general: To find TCR variants linked to disease, the study profiled T cell receptor beta repertoires in ankylosing spondylitis patients and healthy donors. Peripheral blood was sampled, and synovial fluid was also collected from ankylosing spondylitis patients. The whole study cohort included over a hundred healthy donors and under 30 ankylosing spondylitis patients. The research as a whole found: In peripheral blood, the disease-linked clones were found at relatively low frequencies and had a CD8+ phenotype. Significant enrichment of the disease-linked clones was reported in matched synovial fluid samples from ankylosing spondylitis patients. Blood from ankylosing spondylitis patients appeared to be characterized by a TCR beta motif made up of under ten highly homologous amino acid variants. Some motif variants had previously been reported in the synovial fluid and blood of reactive arthritis patients, which suggests shared mechanisms of disease initiation.

Concerning this clonotype: What antigen it recognizes has not been identified. The junction differs from germline at one of its ends, possibly a read error.

The sequencer listed for this sample is Illumina HiSeq 2500. Quantitative 5'-RACE with molecular barcodes was used to prepare TCR beta libraries. The original pipeline was this. To identify disease-linked TCR variants, a new computational method was used, one built on a probabilistic model of VDJ rearrangement. TCRdb reanalyzed the raw reads on its own, using fastp at Q25 for trimming and MiXCR for clone calling, and kept in-frame beta chains. When rows share a CDR3 protein, they turn into one entry using the most common DNA and genes. The V and J calls, along with clone size, are taken from TCRdb and not from the paper's own processing. The sample contains tens of thousands of distinct CDR3 sequences, about 27% of them found a single time. Around 59% of the sample lies in the top ten. CDR1 and CDR2 are drawn from the germline V gene (reference sequence): SEHNR, FQNEAQ. Taken from cysteine to phenylalanine, the CDR3 has 14 residues. The sequence is cut down to CDR3 DNA, 42 bases in frame from base 1.

This TCR came from a male donor with ankylosing spondylitis or in good health (not recorded which). Sequencing was done on a sample of blood, either unsorted or a sorted T cell fraction (not recorded which). The chain was built from TRBV7-9 and TRBJ2-1, with 8 bases in between that match TRBD1. The CDR3 reads CASSQTGAASLIYF. The nucleotide sequence reads TGTGCCAGCAGCCAGACAGGGGCCGCCAGTCTCATTTACTTC.